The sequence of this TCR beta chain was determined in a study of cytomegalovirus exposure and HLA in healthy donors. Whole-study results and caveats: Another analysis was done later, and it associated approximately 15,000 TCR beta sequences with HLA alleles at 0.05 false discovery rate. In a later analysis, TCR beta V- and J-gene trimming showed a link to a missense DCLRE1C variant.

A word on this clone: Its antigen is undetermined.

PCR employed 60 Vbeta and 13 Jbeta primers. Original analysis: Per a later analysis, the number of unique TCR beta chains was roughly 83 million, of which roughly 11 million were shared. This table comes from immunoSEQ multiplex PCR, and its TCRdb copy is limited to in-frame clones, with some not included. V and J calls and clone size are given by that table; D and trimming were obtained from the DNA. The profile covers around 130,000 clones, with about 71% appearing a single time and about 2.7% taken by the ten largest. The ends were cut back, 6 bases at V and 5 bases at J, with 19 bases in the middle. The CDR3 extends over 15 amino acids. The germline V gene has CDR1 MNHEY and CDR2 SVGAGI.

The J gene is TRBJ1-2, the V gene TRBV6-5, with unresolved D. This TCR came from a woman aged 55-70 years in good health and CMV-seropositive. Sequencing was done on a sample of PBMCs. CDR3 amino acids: CASRRTGTGVYGYTF. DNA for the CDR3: TGTGCCAGCAGACGAACCGGTACTGGTGTATATGGCTACACCTTC.